The clone carrying this T cell receptor beta chain was seen at least ten times. TCRdb recomputed clones from the PCR reads via MiXCR. The sample contains some 17,000 clones, 23% of which appear only once. This sample is part of a study of metastatic and nonmetastatic thyroid tumors. Germline CDR1 and CDR2: MGHDK and SYGVNS. CDR3 size: 12 residues. Trimming stripped 2 bases from V and 3 bases from J, with 4 bases between. Nobody among the patients had been given any treatment before thyroid surgery. Sequencing was carried out using adjacent normal tissue. This clonotype was sampled from a female donor with papillary thyroid cancer or a benign thyroid nodule (not recorded which). Some clones in this sample may be carry-over from other donors' samples. The gene calls are TRBV25-1 and TRBJ1-2, with unresolved D. CDR3 protein: CASSEGYYGYTF. CDR3 DNA: TGTGCCAGCAGTGAAGGATACTATGGCTACACCTTC.